This T cell receptor beta chain was sequenced for a study of a mutant IDH1 vaccine in newly diagnosed glioma. Here immunoSEQ multiplex PCR was the method, and the copy in TCRdb shows in-frame clones only, minus some. The sample contains fewer than 30,000 clones, about 78% of which appear only once. Notes on this clone: What it recognizes is unknown.

Time point in this sample: week 11, during vaccination. All doses held 300 ug of mutant IDH1 20-mer peptide, with topical imiquimod. CDR3 size: 15 residues. The V gene's germline CDR1 is LNHNV and CDR2 YYDKDF (reference sequence). Between the trimmed V and J ends, which lost 2 bases and 2 bases, there was a span of 11 bases. The sequencing here drew on PBMCs, taken from a glioma patient whose treatment included an IDH1 peptide vaccine. The chain is built from TRBV15 and TRBJ2-3, with D possibly TRBD1 on 6 matching bases. The TCR was taken from a woman younger than 35 with glioma. CDR3 sequence reads: CATSRSGQITDTQYF. DNA for the CDR3: TGTGCCACCAGCAGATCCGGACAGATCACAGATACGCAGTATTTT.